This T cell receptor (beta chain) was sequenced during a study of OX40 agonist ivuxolimab in advanced cancers. Broadly, across the study: Ivuxolimab, which targeted the costimulatory receptor OX40 (CD134), was an agonistic, fully human IgG2 monoclonal antibody. Intravenous ivuxolimab was administered to patients every 2 weeks at six dose levels: 0.01, 0.1, 0.3, 1.5, 3 and 10 mg/kg. Of the approximately 50 dose-escalation patients, hepatocellular carcinoma was present in around 20, melanoma in around 15, renal cell carcinoma in 9 and head and neck cancer in 9. In the dose-escalation cohort, 82.7% of patients were male, and the mean age was approximately 55 years, with a range of 23 to 79. Prior anti-PD-1, anti-PD-L1 or anti-CTLA-4 therapy was permitted, and 40% of dose-escalation patients had received checkpoint inhibitors. Three dose-escalation patients achieved partial responses, one with hepatocellular carcinoma and two with cutaneous melanoma. The purpose of peripheral TCRbeta sequencing was to test whether ivuxolimab changed TCR sequence diversity and led to clonal T-cell expansion. The paper reports the monotherapy dose-escalation portion (N of about 52 patients) of the phase I ivuxolimab trial. Paper-wide results and their limitations: Low levels of normalized T-cell clonal expansion were also seen in some patients who did not respond. After ivuxolimab, more expanded clones were found on average in CD8+ T cells than in CD4+ T cells. At doses from 0.1 to 3.0 mg/kg, clonal expansion was seen in both CD4+ and CD8+ blood T cells between baseline and week 6. Antigen specificity was not determined for the clonally expanded peripheral T cells. In the 0.1-3.0 mg/kg groups, partial responders had among the lowest normalized peripheral clonal expansion, particularly in CD8+ T cells.

Turning to this clone: Its antigen has not been determined. Qualities for individual bases were not recorded, and no much larger clone is one base off.

The trial excluded patients who had a history of autoimmune disease or were on systemic immunosuppression. Peripheral blood for TCR sequencing was collected from all dose cohorts at baseline, on cycle 4 day 1, and on cycle 7 day 1. The samples were drawn from a first-in-human, open-label, multicenter phase I dose-escalation trial of ivuxolimab. Adults with locally advanced or metastatic melanoma, renal cell, hepatocellular, or head and neck squamous cell carcinoma were enrolled in the trial. CD4+ and CD8+ T cells were sorted separately from peripheral blood before TCR sequencing. For sequencing of the TCRbeta CDR3 region, genomic DNA was extracted from the sorted cells. The immunoSEQ Assay was used to sequence the TCRbeta CDR3 regions. Not all clones reach the TCRdb copy of this immuneACCESS table, which keeps in-frame sequences only. Checked studies attribute under half of the gap to unresolved V genes and leave the rest unexplained. Here the sample has tens of thousands of clones; 90% occur a single time. Roughly 0.55% of the sample rests with the top ten.

This receptor was identified in an adult with an advanced solid tumor such as melanoma, head and neck, liver or kidney cancer. Sequenced material: CD4+ or CD8+ T cells sorted from blood, taken in a trial of the OX40 agonist ivuxolimab.

The nucleotide sequence is given as TGTGCCAGCAGCCTGGTTAGGGGTACTGAAGCTTTCTTT. Its translation reads: CASSLVRGTEAFF. The V gene is TRBV7-3 and the J gene is TRBJ1-1, and TRBD1 may be the D gene, going by 5 matching bases. From the germline V gene, CDR1 is SGHTA and CDR2 is FQGTGA. V is shortened by 5 bases, J by 5 bases, and the region joining them spans 12 bases. The CDR3 runs 13 residues from the cysteine to the phenylalanine. The entry retains the CDR3 DNA only, 39 bases that are in frame from base 1.